Below, 30 T cell receptor beta chains from the same sample are listed, as sequenced in a study of T cells in Graves' hyperthyroidism and ophthalmopathy. Amplification of TCR beta CDR3 regions used RNA as the template. TCR CDR3 underwent first-round RT-PCR with the HTBI primer set. TCRdb processed the multiplex PCR reads anew with MiXCR; each CDR3 protein has one entry. This table holds about 610,000 distinct CDR3 sequences, about 15% found once. The specimen sequenced was blood. Receptors originate from a woman aged 40 to 49 with Graves' ophthalmopathy.

This clonotype was seen a handful of times. The genes are TRBV20-1 and TRBJ1-5, with D possibly TRBD1 on 5 matching bases. V lost 6 bases and J 3 bases, leaving 9 bases between the germline ends. The CDR3 is made up of 12 amino acids. CDR1 is DFQATT, CDR2 SNEGSKA, per germline (reference sequence). The CDR3: CSARDYNQPQHF. Here the CDR3 DNA reads TGCAGTGCACGGGACTACAATCAGCCCCAGCATTTT.

A few counts support this clonotype. The gene calls are TRBV7-8 and TRBJ2-5; 7 nucleotides align to TRBD1. V dropped 5 bases and J dropped 2; count of bases not matched to a gene: 8. Germline values: CDR1 SGHVS, CDR2 FQNEAQ. This CDR3 spans 15 amino acids. The CDR3 DNA is TGTGCCAGCAGCCACAGGGGCCGGGGACAAGAGACCCAGTACTTC. Amino acids: CASSHRGRGQETQYF.

This clonotype has at least ten counts. The CDR3 DNA sequence: TGCGCCAGCAGCTGGGGACAGGGCATATCCTACGAGCAGTACTTC. It specifies CASSWGQGISYEQYF. This chain uses TRBV5-1 with TRBJ2-7; 9 bases match TRBD1. J gave up 1 base and V 3 bases, and 5 bases lay outside the gene matches. CDR3 length: 15 residues. The germline CDR1 and CDR2 sequences are SGHRS and YFSETQ.

This clonotype was recorded at least ten times. The chain employs TRBV6-5 and TRBJ1-2; no clear D gene. Deletions cut 6 bases from V and 8 bases from J, with 13 bases between. This CDR3 has 12 amino acids. Germline V gene lookup returns CDR1 MNHEY and CDR2 SVGAGI. CDR3 loop: CASSLQGGGYTF. DNA of the CDR3: TGTGCCAGCAGCTTACAAGGAGGAGGCTACACCTTC.

This clonotype was found a few times. The chain couples TRBV13 to TRBJ2-3; 7 bases line up with TRBD1. Looked up from germline, CDR1 is PRHDT and CDR2 is FYEKMQ (reference sequence). The CDR3 totals 17 residues. The V and J ends lost 5 bases and 0 bases, in that order; junction bases with no gene match: 11. Here the CDR3 reads CASSTARDRGSTDTQYF. In nucleotides, the CDR3 is TGTGCCAGCAGCACCGCAAGGGACAGAGGAAGCACAGATACGCAGTATTTT. Drawing the rest from reference TRBV13 and TRBJ2-3, the complete variable domain is AAGVIQSPRHLIKEKRETATLKCYPIPRHDTVYWYQQGPGQDPQFLISFYEKMQSDKGSIPDRFSAQQFSDYHSELNMSSLELGDSALYFCASSTARDRGSTDTQYFGPGTRLTVL.

This clonotype has at least ten counts. V gene TRBV6-1 combines with J gene TRBJ1-5, with 9 bases aligning to TRBD1. Germline V gene data show CDR1 as MNHNS and CDR2 as SASEGT. Germline trimming cut 2 bases from V and 4 bases from J; bases unmatched to any gene: 6. CDR3 size: 16 residues. CDR3 DNA: TGTGCCAGCAGTGAATGGAAGGGACAGGGAAATCAGCCCCAGCATTTT. Its translation is CASSEWKGQGNQPQHF.

V is TRBV7-2 and J is TRBJ2-4, with D hard to call. Germline V gives CDR1 SGHTA, CDR2 FQGNSA. Trimming took 5 bases from V and 6 from J, leaving 17 bases between them. There are 15 residues in the CDR3. CDR3 in amino acids: CASSDSPAFGNIQYF. CDR3 bases: TGTGCCAGCAGCGACTCCCCAGCGTTCGGAAACATTCAGTACTTC.

This clonotype has a handful of counts. The CDR3 nucleotides are TGTGCCAGCAGCCAAGGACTAGCGCCTAGTTCTGGGGCCAACGTCCTGACTTTC. This codes for CASSQGLAPSSGANVLTF. The V call is TRBV3-1, the J call TRBJ2-6; 8 positions match TRBD2. The CDR3 totals 18 residues. CDR1 and CDR2 from the germline V gene are LGHDT and YNNKEL (reference sequence). The V gene end was trimmed by 1 base and the J gene end by 1 base; junction bases not matched to a gene: 6.

This clonotype was observed many times. The J gene is TRBJ1-1, the V gene TRBV20-1, with D perhaps TRBD1 (5 bases). The CDR3 covers 15 residues. Germline CDR1 DFQATT, CDR2 SNEGSKA (reference sequence). The V and J ends lost 4 bases and 4 bases respectively, with 19 bases between them. The CDR3 loop reads CSATGRPGRVTEAFF. The CDR3 DNA sequence: TGCAGTGCTACCGGCCGCCCGGGCAGGGTCACTGAAGCTTTCTTT.

This clonotype was observed at least ten times. This chain uses TRBV4-3 with TRBJ2-5; TRBD1 matches at 7 bases. V gave up 1 base and J gave up 0 bases; unmatched junction bases: 5. Germline loops: CDR1 LGHNA, CDR2 YSLEER. CDR3 length equals 16 residues. CDR3: CASSQGFRGYQETQYF. In nucleotides, the CDR3 is TGCGCCAGCAGCCAAGGGTTCAGGGGGTACCAAGAGACCCAGTACTTC.

This clonotype was seen ten or more times. The CDR3 region is CAAFRSTYEQYF. DNA for the CDR3: TGTGCCGCTTTTAGGTCCACCTACGAGCAGTACTTC. The chain employs TRBV6-5 and TRBJ2-7; D gene unclear. Trimming took 11 bases from V and 2 from J, leaving 13 bases between them. This CDR3 is 12 amino acids long. The germline gives CDR1 MNHEY, CDR2 SVGAGI.

The V call is TRBV7-9, the J call TRBJ2-2; D not resolved. Germline CDR1 and CDR2: SEHNR and FQNEAQ (reference sequence). Trimming took off 5 bases at V and 7 bases at J, with 14 bases between the two ends. The CDR3 has 14 amino acids. In nucleotides, the CDR3 is TGTGCCAGCAGCCCCTCGTACAGCCACGGGGAGCTGTTTTTT. The encoded protein is CASSPSYSHGELFF.

This clonotype was recorded at least ten times. The chain employs TRBV20-1 and TRBJ1-5; 11 positions agree with TRBD1. Trimming cost V 2 bases and J 6 bases; bases outside gene matches: 3. There are 14 residues in the CDR3. Germline CDR1 reads DFQATT; CDR2 reads SNEGSKA (reference sequence). For the CDR3, the DNA is TGCAGTGCTAGACTCGGGACAGGGGGTCAGCCCCAGCATTTT. Protein product: CSARLGTGGQPQHF.

Many counts were recorded for this clonotype. The chain employs TRBV6-2 or TRBV6-3 and TRBJ1-3; D uncertain. The CDR3 loop spans 15 amino acids. Germline loops: CDR1 MNHEY, CDR2 SVGEGT. V lost 6 bases and J 0 bases, leaving 12 bases between the germline ends. CDR3 protein: CASRDPVISGNTIYF. CDR3 DNA: TGTGCCAGCAGGGACCCAGTCATCTCTGGAAACACCATATATTTT.

This rearrangement joins TRBV5-5 to TRBJ2-4; unclear D gene. The CDR3 loop spans 15 amino acids. V lost 0 bases, J lost 1 base, and 8 bases lay in between. CDR1 is SGHKS, CDR2 YYEKEE, per germline (reference sequence). Written as DNA, the CDR3 is TGTGCCAGCAGCTTGGGGAGAATGGCCAAAAACATTCAGTACTTC. This encodes CASSLGRMAKNIQYF.

This clonotype showed up many times. The rearrangement joins TRBV24-1 to TRBJ2-3; D gene ambiguous. The germline V gene has CDR1 KGHDR and CDR2 SFDVKD. V was shortened by 3 bases and J by 2 bases, with 8 bases between the two germline ends. The CDR3 length is 14 residues. The CDR3 nucleotides are TGTGCCACCAGTGATCCCCGGGTCACAGATACGCAGTATTTT. Residues: CATSDPRVTDTQYF.

A note on this clonotype: Since the CDR3 does not end with the conserved phenylalanine or tryptophan, this likely comes from a read error. The DNA is omitted, as the CDR3 cannot be located on it reliably, and the CDR3 follows TCRdb's listing. V is TRBV7-9 and J is TRBJ2-7; the table's TRBD1 call for D was not verified on the DNA. CDR1 and CDR2 from the germline V gene are SEHNR and FQNEAQ (reference sequence). 12 amino acids form the CDR3, both terminal residues included. The CDR3 region is CASSLAGDRVLL.

This clonotype was observed at least ten times. This chain connects TRBV19 to TRBJ2-2; possibly TRBD2 for D (6 bases). Per the germline V gene, CDR1 is LNHDA and CDR2 is SQIVND (reference sequence). Deletions cut 9 bases from V and 4 bases from J, with 15 bases between. The length of the CDR3 is 14 residues. The CDR3 loop reads CASSTGLSTGELFF. In DNA form, the CDR3 reads TGTGCCAGCAGCACGGGACTGAGCACCGGGGAGCTGTTTTTT. Complete variable domain (other parts from reference TRBV19 and TRBJ2-2): DGGITQSPKYLFRKEGQNVTLSCEQNLNHDAMYWYRQDPGQGLRLIYYSQIVNDFQKGDIAEGYSVSREKKESFPLTVTSAQKNPTAFYLCASSTGLSTGELFFGEGSRLTVL.

This clonotype showed up many times. The chain carries TRBV5-6 and TRBJ2-5; 7 bases are shared with TRBD1. CDR1 SGHDT and CDR2 YYEEEE come from the germline V gene. The CDR3 consists of 13 residues. Trimming cost V 5 bases and J 1 base; bases outside gene matches: 2. The DNA for the CDR3 is TGTGCCAGCAGAGAGGGGGCCCAAGAGACCCAGTACTTC. This translates into CASREGAQETQYF.

Only a few counts were recorded for this clonotype. J is TRBJ1-1 and V is TRBV20-1; 7 bases are shared with TRBD1. Germline-derived CDR1 and CDR2 are DFQATT and SNEGSKA (reference sequence). Trimming cost V 3 bases and J 1 base; bases outside gene matches: 8. The CDR3 extends over 15 amino acids. For the CDR3, the DNA is TGCAGTGCTAGCCCCTACGGACAGGAGAACACTGAAGCTTTCTTT. Its protein product is CSASPYGQENTEAFF.

This clonotype was seen repeatedly, ten times or more. The V gene is TRBV12-3 or TRBV12-4, the J gene TRBJ1-2; weak D call: TRBD1 (5 bases). The CDR3 spans 13 residues. The V and J ends lost 3 bases and 7 bases respectively, with 12 bases between them. DNA of the CDR3: TGTGCCAGCAGTTTGGGAGGGGCTGGTGGCTACACCTTC. It encodes CASSLGGAGGYTF.

This clonotype has only one observation. The CDR3 nucleotides read TGCAGTGCTAGTCAGGGGCCGGAAGAGACCCAGTACTTC. Translation gives CSASQGPEETQYF. V is TRBV20-1 and J is TRBJ2-5; the D gene is possibly TRBD1 (6 bases). V was shortened by 3 bases and J by 3 bases, with 11 bases between the two germline ends. This CDR3 spans 13 amino acids. Per the germline V gene, CDR1 is DFQATT and CDR2 is SNEGSKA (reference sequence).

The count of this clonotype is one. A single base separates this from a much larger clone, so it may be a read error. J is TRBJ2-7 and V is TRBV29-1; TRBD2 matches 10 bases. V trimming: 6 bases; J trimming: 4 bases; junction bases outside the gene matches: 18. The CDR3 contains 17 residues. The germline gives CDR1 SQVTM, CDR2 ANQGSEA. Here the CDR3 reads CSVALGSGRANGYEQYF. The DNA for the CDR3 is TGCAGCGTCGCCCTAGGGAGCGGGAGGGCCAATGGTTACGAGCAGTACTTC.

This clonotype was seen ten or more times. This chain uses TRBV29-1 with TRBJ1-2; no clear D. The germline gives CDR1 SQVTM, CDR2 ANQGSEA. V gave up 4 bases and J gave up 2 bases, with 14 bases separating them. The CDR3 spans 14 residues. CDR3 sequence reads: CSVGLAATNYGYTF. Written as DNA, the CDR3 is TGCAGCGTTGGGCTTGCCGCAACGAACTATGGCTACACCTTC.

This clonotype was detected many times. The chain couples TRBV20-1 to TRBJ2-7; tentative D call: TRBD2 (5 bases). V was clipped by 1 base and J by 7 bases, with 11 bases between them. Germline loops: CDR1 DFQATT, CDR2 SNEGSKA (reference sequence). This CDR3 comprises 12 residues. Written as DNA, the CDR3 is TGCAGTGCTAGAGGACTATCCCGGGAGCAGTACTTC. Protein product: CSARGLSREQYF.

In this sample, this clonotype turned up many times. The chain combines TRBV7-2 with TRBJ2-7; D is uncertain. Trimming pared 0 bases from V and 6 bases from J, leaving 12 bases between. CDR1 and CDR2 (germline): SGHTA, FQGNSA. CDR3 length: 14 amino acids. The CDR3 DNA sequence: TGTGCCAGCAGCTTAGCTAGTGGGGTTTTCGAGCAGTACTTC. Translated, it gives CASSLASGVFEQYF.

This clonotype was counted ten times or more. The V and J genes are TRBV28 and TRBJ2-5; TRBD1 matches at 10 bases. The ends lost 10 bases at V and 2 bases at J; junction bases unmatched: 7. Germline CDR1 and CDR2: MDHEN and SYDVKM. The CDR3 sequence is 14 residues long. CDR3 sequence (DNA): TGTGCCATTTTCGGGACAGGGGCTCAAGAGACCCAGTACTTC. This translates into CAIFGTGAQETQYF. Complete variable domain (other parts from reference TRBV28 and TRBJ2-5): DVKVTQSSRYLVKRTGEKVFLECVQDMDHENMFWYRQDPGLGLRLIYFSYDVKMKEKGDIPEGYSVSREKKERFSLILESASTNQTSMYLCAIFGTGAQETQYFGPGTRLLVL.

The table lists this clonotype with many counts. V usage is TRBV7-2 and J usage is TRBJ2-4, with 11 bases aligning to TRBD2. Germline CDR1 reads SGHTA; CDR2 reads FQGNSA. This CDR3 comprises 17 residues. The V gene end was trimmed by 5 bases and the J gene end by 8 bases; junction bases not matched to a gene: 14. The CDR3 region has the DNA TGTGCCAGCAGCCCAAGAGCGCTAGCGGGAGGAAGGGACATTCAGTACTTC. Its protein product is CASSPRALAGGRDIQYF.

Many counts were recorded for this clonotype. The V call is TRBV6-5, the J call TRBJ2-7; D gene ambiguous. CDR1 MNHEY and CDR2 SVGAGI come from the germline V gene. The CDR3 is 14 residues long. V dropped 0 bases and J dropped 2 bases, with 8 bases sitting between them. The CDR3 DNA sequence: TGTGCCAGCAGTTACTCGGACGGCCCCTACGAGCAGTACTTC. Translated: CASSYSDGPYEQYF.

This clonotype was recorded many times. The gene calls are TRBV12-3 or TRBV12-4 and TRBJ2-2, with D possibly being TRBD1 or TRBD2 (5 bases each). The CDR3 is made up of 14 amino acids. V dropped 9 bases and J dropped 5 bases, with 16 bases sitting between them. The CDR3 loop is CASNHRGVTGELFF. The CDR3 bases are TGTGCCAGTAACCACAGAGGGGTTACCGGGGAGCTGTTTTTT.